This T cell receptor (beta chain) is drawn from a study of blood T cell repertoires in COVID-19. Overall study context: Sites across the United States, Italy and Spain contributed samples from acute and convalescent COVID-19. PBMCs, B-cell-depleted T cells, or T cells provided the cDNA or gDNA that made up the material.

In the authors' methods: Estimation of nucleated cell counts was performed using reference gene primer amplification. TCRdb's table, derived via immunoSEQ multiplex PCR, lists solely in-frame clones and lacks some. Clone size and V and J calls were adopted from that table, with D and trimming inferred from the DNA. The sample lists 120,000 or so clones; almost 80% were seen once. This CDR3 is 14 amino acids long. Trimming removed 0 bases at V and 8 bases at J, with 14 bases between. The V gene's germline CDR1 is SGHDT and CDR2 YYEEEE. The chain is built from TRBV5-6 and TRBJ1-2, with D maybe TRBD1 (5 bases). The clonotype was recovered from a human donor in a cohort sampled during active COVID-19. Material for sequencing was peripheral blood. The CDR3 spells CASSLGDLRRGYTF. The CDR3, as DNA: TGTGCCAGCAGCTTGGGGGACTTAAGGAGGGGCTACACCTTC.